This TCR beta chain was identified during a study of T cell repertoires in cytomegalovirus infection. Study context: Public TCR beta signature analysis indicated the presence of both CMV infection and matching HLA type. Study-level points and caveats: HLA-C-restricted TCR beta clonotypes specific for CMV led the ex vivo response.

Germline V gives CDR1 LNHDA, CDR2 SQIVND (reference sequence). V was pared by 3 bases and J by 7 bases, with 8 bases of the junction left unmatched. The CDR3 sequence is 15 residues long. One entry per CDR3 protein, called by TCRdb with MiXCR from the reads. The repertoire holds approximately 110,000 distinct CDR3 sequences, with about 40% as singletons. Worth noting for this clonotype: The antigen is not known.

The receptor was derived from a human donor in good health (CMV status not recorded). Some clones in this sample may be carry-over from other donors' samples. Source: CD8+ T cells from cultured PBMCs, taken from culture after CMV antigen stimulation. This chain uses TRBV19 with TRBJ2-5; TRBD2 matches 10 bases. This CDR3 reads CASSIGLAEGGTQYF. CDR3 coding DNA: TGTGCCAGTAGTATCGGACTAGCGGAAGGTGGGACCCAGTACTTC.